The rows below give T cell receptor beta chains drawn from one sample of a study of T cell responses to AZD1222 COVID-19 vaccine. Profiling relied on immunoSEQ multiplex PCR, and the TCRdb table lists in-frame clones only, not all of them. This sample has about 150,000 clones; roughly 90% occur once, and the top ten carry approximately 1.4%. This material consisted of peripheral blood, taken 28 days after the second AZD1222 dose. Receptors originate from an adult who received the AZD1222 COVID-19 vaccine. CDR3s include the opening cysteine and the closing phenylalanine or tryptophan. A D gene is named only where the DNA matches it firmly. Clone size is stated in some rows and not others, as once, few, many or a class when expanded.

v_gene	j_gene	abundance	d_gene	CDR3aa	CDR3nt
TRBV2	TRBJ1-5	many	-	CASRGIRDNYQPQHF	TGTGCCAGCAGGGGGATCCGGGACAACTATCAGCCCCAGCATTTT
TRBV7-8	TRBJ2-1	-	-	CASSLQAAGKRGRGTYNEQFF	TGTGCCAGCAGCCTGCAGGCGGCAGGGAAGAGGGGGCGGGGGACTTACAATGAGCAGTTCTTC
TRBV3-1/TRBV3-2	TRBJ2-1	-	TRBD2	CASSQGSSGSAFF	TGTGCCAGCAGCCAAGGCTCTAGCGGGAGTGCGTTCTTC
TRBV5-6	TRBJ1-4	-	-	CASSESRFRSNEKLFF	TGTGCCAGCAGCGAGTCTCGTTTCAGATCTAATGAAAAACTGTTTTTT
TRBV7-9	TRBJ1-2	-	-	CANDLIDYGYTF	TGTGCCAACGATCTAATTGACTATGGCTACACCTTC
TRBV19	TRBJ1-5	-	-	CASSPERYSNQPQHF	TGTGCCAGTAGTCCAGAACGATATAGCAATCAGCCCCAGCATTTT
TRBV7-6	TRBJ1-2	-	TRBD1	CASSPQGGSRYGYTF	TGTGCCAGCAGCCCCCAGGGGGGGTCCCGCTATGGCTACACCTTC
TRBV28	TRBJ1-1	-	-	CASTGVGAFF	TGTGCCAGCACGGGCGTAGGGGCTTTCTTT
TRBV5-4	TRBJ2-7	once	-	CASSLGGTNGYEQYF	TGTGCCAGCAGCTTGGGCGGGACAAATGGGTACGAGCAGTACTTC
TRBV18	TRBJ1-3	-	-	CASSGEQGRSGNTIYF	TGTGCCAGCTCAGGCGAACAGGGACGCTCTGGAAACACCATATATTTT
TRBV18	TRBJ1-5	-	-	CASSPLGSNQPQHF	TGTGCCAGCTCACCGCTGGGTAGCAATCAGCCCCAGCATTTT
TRBV7-8	TRBJ1-2	-	TRBD1	CASSPQLTGGYGYTF	TGTGCCAGCAGCCCACAATTGACAGGGGGCTATGGCTACACCTTC
TRBV3-1/TRBV3-2	TRBJ1-5	once	-	CASSQGGQPQHF	TGTGCCAGCAGCCAAGGGGGACAGCCCCAGCATTTT
TRBV24-1	TRBJ2-7	-	-	CATSDRNGPYEQYF	TGTGCCACCAGTGACCGAAATGGCCCCTACGAGCAGTACTTC
TRBV19	TRBJ2-5	-	-	CASTIGGTETQYF	TGTGCCAGTACTATAGGGGGGACGGAGACCCAGTACTTC
TRBV13	TRBJ1-3	-	-	CASSLGSRSGNTIYF	TGTGCCAGCAGCTTAGGCAGTCGCTCTGGAAACACCATATATTTT
TRBV25-1	TRBJ2-1	-	-	CASHLWDEQFF	TGTGCCAGTCACTTGTGGGATGAGCAGTTCTTC
TRBV7-9	TRBJ1-1	-	-	CASSLARAEAFF	TGTGCCAGCAGCTTAGCCCGGGCTGAAGCTTTCTTT
TRBV20-1	TRBJ1-2	-	-	CSAFAPYGYTF	TGCAGTGCATTCGCTCCCTATGGCTACACCTTC
TRBV18	TRBJ1-2	-	-	CASSPPQGTANYGYTF	TGTGCCAGCTCACCACCGCAGGGTACAGCTAACTATGGCTACACCTTC
TRBV5-4	TRBJ2-1	-	-	CASSPTGNGPYNEQFF	TGTGCCAGCAGCCCTACAGGGAACGGACCCTACAATGAGCAGTTCTTC
TRBV20-1	TRBJ1-2	once	-	CSATGPYGYTF	TGCAGTGCCACAGGACCCTATGGCTACACCTTC
TRBV18	TRBJ1-3	-	-	CASPDAASGNTIYF	TGTGCCAGCCCAGACGCAGCCTCTGGAAACACCATATATTTT
TRBV7-8	TRBJ2-3	once	-	CASSLEVGSLEYF	TGTGCCAGCAGCTTAGAGGTCGGCAGCCTGGAGTATTTT
TRBV5-4	TRBJ2-1	once	TRBD2	CASSLGGLAGGRGQFF	TGTGCCAGCAGCTTGGGCGGACTAGCGGGAGGGCGCGGGCAGTTCTTC
TRBV6-5	TRBJ1-1	-	-	CASSYSGTSGGEAFF	TGTGCCAGCAGTTACTCTGGGACGTCGGGGGGGGAAGCTTTCTTT
TRBV6-5	TRBJ1-5	-	-	CASSYSGPFNQPQHF	TGTGCCAGCAGTTACTCGGGGCCGTTCAATCAGCCCCAGCATTTT
TRBV9	TRBJ2-6	-	-	CASSAVRGANVLTF	TGTGCCAGCAGCGCCGTACGTGGGGCCAACGTCCTGACTTTC
TRBV21-1	TRBJ2-1	-	-	CASSKIIEEIYNEQFF	TGTGCCAGCAGCAAAATAATCGAGGAGATATACAATGAGCAGTTCTTC
TRBV5-4	TRBJ1-6	once	TRBD1	CASSLATGESPLHF	TGTGCCAGCAGCTTGGCAACAGGGGAGTCACCCCTCCACTTT
TRBV20-1	TRBJ1-1	-	TRBD1	CSASWTGRTEAFF	TGCAGTGCAAGTTGGACAGGTCGGACTGAAGCTTTCTTT
TRBV24-1	TRBJ1-2	-	-	CATSEAGSNYGYTF	TGTGCCACCAGTGAGGCAGGATCTAACTATGGCTACACCTTC
TRBV24-1	TRBJ1-2	-	-	CATSDWARAYGYTF	TGTGCCACCAGTGATTGGGCAAGGGCCTATGGCTACACCTTC
TRBV28	TRBJ1-5	-	-	CASYTQGRKPQHF	TGTGCCAGCTACACCCAGGGGAGAAAGCCCCAGCATTTT
TRBV19	TRBJ2-7	-	-	CASSIQRSSYEQYF	TGTGCCAGTAGTATTCAGCGGAGCTCCTACGAGCAGTACTTC
TRBV2	TRBJ1-2	-	-	CASSDAGWGNGYTF	TGTGCCAGCAGTGATGCGGGGTGGGGAAATGGCTACACCTTC
TRBV3-1/TRBV3-2	TRBJ1-2	-	-	CASSQDPGVLRSGYTF	TGTGCCAGCAGCCAAGATCCCGGGGTTTTAAGGAGTGGCTACACCTTC
TRBV7-2	TRBJ2-3	-	TRBD2	CASSIGGSVVTDTQYF	TGTGCCAGCAGCATTGGCGGGAGTGTGGTGACAGATACGCAGTATTTT
TRBV20-1	TRBJ1-3	-	-	CSARSGNTIYF	TGCAGTGCTAGGTCCGGAAACACCATATATTTT
TRBV4-1	TRBJ1-6	-	-	CASRRGDGSYNSPLHF	TGCGCCAGCCGTCGTGGGGATGGCTCCTATAATTCACCCCTCCACTTT
TRBV9	TRBJ2-1	-	TRBD1	CASSAGGVYNEQFF	TGTGCCAGCAGCGCAGGGGGTGTCTACAATGAGCAGTTCTTC
TRBV5-1	TRBJ2-5	-	TRBD1	CASSWGDREETQYF	TGCGCCAGCAGCTGGGGGGACAGGGAAGAGACCCAGTACTTC
TRBV12-5	TRBJ2-3	-	TRBD2	CASGLGLAGVGADTQYF	TGTGCTAGTGGTTTGGGGCTAGCGGGAGTAGGAGCAGATACGCAGTATTTT
TRBV19	TRBJ2-1	-	-	CASADVRNEQFF	TGTGCCAGCGCAGACGTAAGGAATGAGCAGTTCTTC
TRBV20-1	TRBJ1-2	-	-	CSAPGYGYTF	TGCAGTGCCCCAGGGTATGGCTACACCTTC
TRBV5-1	TRBJ2-5	-	-	CASSLVLATSKETQYF	TGCGCCAGCAGCTTGGTTTTGGCTACCAGTAAAGAGACCCAGTACTTC
TRBV18	TRBJ1-5	-	-	CASSSHLGGGQPQHF	TGTGCCAGCTCATCCCATTTGGGTGGCGGTCAGCCCCAGCATTTT
TRBV5-1	TRBJ1-4	-	TRBD1	CASSGGTAGNEKLFF	TGCGCCAGCAGCGGAGGGACAGCGGGGAATGAAAAACTGTTTTTT
TRBV19	TRBJ1-1	-	-	CASSHLNTEAFF	TGTGCCAGTAGTCATCTGAACACTGAAGCTTTCTTT
TRBV11-3	TRBJ2-3	-	-	CASSAEGSSTDTQYF	TGTGCCAGCAGCGCCGAGGGGTCTAGCACAGATACGCAGTATTTT
TRBV7-8	TRBJ1-4	-	TRBD1	CASSSRGGRGNEKLFF	TGTGCCAGCAGCTCTCGAGGGGGCAGGGGGAATGAAAAACTGTTTTTT